This T cell receptor (beta chain) came from a study of CXCR3-negative and CXCR3-positive naive CD8 T cells (dated by TCRdb to between 2018 and 2020). About the full investigation: In total, 130 million to 150 million TRB reads were obtained, or roughly 1.5 +/- 0.3 million reads per library. The diversity and physicochemical repertoire analyses included 11 donors pooled from two independent experiments. Naive subsets from 5 or 6 donors and memory cells from 3 donors were included in the TRBV-TRBJ cluster analysis.

Notes on this clonotype: Which antigen it targets is not known.

Summary of the overall study and its limitations: Within the same donor, TRBV-TRBJ usage looked similar between naive CXCR3-negative and CXCR3-positive cells, but memory cells had distinct patterns. Surface CD5, linked to self-reactivity in mice, was comparable between naive subsets; TCR interaction strength was therefore also inferred from TRB CDR3 physicochemical properties. Both naive subsets had comparably high repertoire diversity, while memory CD8+ T cells had much lower repertoire diversity. Freshly isolated PBMCs were used for most assays because CXCR3 expression went down partially after cryopreservation.

The CDR3, cysteine through phenylalanine, is 15 amino acids long. No DNA accompanies this entry. Via the germline V gene, CDR1 is LGHNA and CDR2 YSLEER. Each CD8+ T cell subset was flow-sorted in triplicate, with some 300,000 cells per subset placed directly into RLT lysis buffer. Standard density gradient centrifugation was used to isolate peripheral blood mononuclear cells from buffy coats. Total RNA was extracted from sorted cells with an RNeasy Mini Kit. The run used a NextSeq 550. The Human TCR Profiling Kit (MiLaboratory) was used to prepare UMI-labeled 5' RACE TRB cDNA libraries. The full amount of extracted RNA was used for cDNA synthesis, and the full amount of resulting cDNA was used for PCR amplification. The libraries were made side by side, with each library going through the same number of PCR cycles. In the source study's methods: With a minimum of two reads required per UMI, MIGEC and MiXCR pulled out about 50,000 +/- 10,000 unique UMI-labeled TRB cDNA molecules from each library. Each library averaged around 42,000 +/- 9,900 functional in-frame TRB CDR3 nucleotide clonotypes without stop codons. After downsampling to 5000 UMI-labeled TRB molecules per sample, diversity metrics such as normalized Shannon-Wiener and Chao1 were calculated in VDJtools. VDJtools computed clonotype-size-weighted physicochemical properties of the central five CDR3 residues: interaction energy, strength, volume and Kidera factor 4. The reads went through TCRdb reprocessing, and each CDR3 protein sequence gets one entry with no DNA. It is TCRdb's table, rather than the study itself, that gives the V and J calls and clone size. The sample table gives roughly 50,000 distinct CDR3 sequences. The ten top clones hold around 20% of the sample.

The sample was memory CD8+ T cells from blood. Sample cell subset or site, as interpreted from the label and publication: conventional CD8+ memory T cells (TMEM), sorted as controls. The sequence came from a human donor in good health. Some clones in this sample may be carry-over from other donors' samples. Recombination connected TRBV4-3 to TRBJ2-7; TCRdb names TRBD2, which stays unverified in the absence of DNA. The CDR3 protein: CASSQALAGSYEQYF.